These T cell receptor beta chains were read from a single sample in a study of T cell repertoires in cytomegalovirus infection. Their recognized antigens are unknown. One entry per CDR3 protein, called by TCRdb with MiXCR from the reads. The sample has about 500,000 distinct CDR3 sequences; about 33% are singletons. Sequences were derived from cultured PBMCs, sampled from culture after CMV antigen stimulation. These receptors all come from a human donor in good health (CMV status not recorded). Some clones in this sample may be carry-over from other donors' samples. CDR3s include the opening cysteine and the closing phenylalanine or tryptophan. The D gene is left open where the match is weak. Expanded clones are given a class, and other clones once, few, many or no size at all.

many,TRBJ2-7,TRBV7-2,TRBD2,TGTGCCAGCAAGGGACTAGCGGGAGAGGGGGAGCAGTACTTC,CASKGLAGEGEQYF
NA,TRBJ2-2,TRBV4-1,NA,TGCGCCAGCAGCCCGGAGAATAGCGGGGAGCTGTTTTTT,CASSPENSGELFF
NA,TRBJ2-1,TRBV19,TRBD2,TGTGCCAGTAATACGCCGACTAGCGGGAGTTTTATAGATGGGGATTTTCCCTACAATGAGCAGTTCTTC,CASNTPTSGSFIDGDFPYNEQFF
NA,TRBJ2-7,TRBV15,NA,TGTGCCACCAGCAGAGGAAGGGGGGGAACCTACGAGCAGTACTTC,CATSRGRGGTYEQYF
NA,TRBJ1-2,TRBV19,TRBD1,TGTGCCAGTAGTTCGACAGGGAGAAACTATGGCTACACCTTC,CASSSTGRNYGYTF
NA,TRBJ2-5,TRBV7-2,NA,TGTGCCAGCAGCCGGGACGGCCAGACCCAGTACTTC,CASSRDGQTQYF
few,TRBJ1-5,TRBV7-2,NA,TGTGCCAGCAGCTTCACGACAGGCCGGTATCAGCCCCAGCATTTT,CASSFTTGRYQPQHF
NA,TRBJ1-1,TRBV6-2/TRBV6-3,TRBD1,TGTGCCAGCAGGCCCCCCGGGACAGAGAACACTGAAGCTTTCTTT,CASRPPGTENTEAFF
few,TRBJ2-1,TRBV6-5,NA,TGTGCCAGCAGATCCCCCGGGCGCCCGGAGGCTAATGAGCAGTTCTTC,CASRSPGRPEANEQFF
few,TRBJ1-1,TRBV7-9,TRBD1,TGTGCCAGCAGCCGGACAGGGGGAGGCACTGAAGCTTTCTTT,CASSRTGGGTEAFF
few,TRBJ2-2,TRBV7-2,TRBD2,TGTGCCAGCAGCTCCCCAGCCGGGACTAGCTTAGCCGGGGAGCTGTTTTTT,CASSSPAGTSLAGELFF
NA,TRBJ1-5,TRBV3-1,NA,TGTGCCAGCAGCCAAGCCACCACTAGGCTTCCCCAGCATTTT,CASSQATTRLPQHF
NA,TRBJ2-1,TRBV6-5,TRBD2,TGTGCCAGCAGTTACTCCGGACTAGCGGGAGCTGGTAAAAATGAGCAGTTCTTC,CASSYSGLAGAGKNEQFF
NA,TRBJ1-2,TRBV12-3/TRBV12-4,NA,TGTGCCAGCAGTCCTGGCGGGGGTAACTATGGCTACACCTTC,CASSPGGGNYGYTF
many,TRBJ2-2,TRBV19,TRBD2,TGTGCCAGTAGTATAGATGTGGCTAGCGGTCTTAACACCGGGGAGCTGTTTTTT,CASSIDVASGLNTGELFF
NA,TRBJ2-2,TRBV11-3,TRBD1,TGTGCCAGCAGCGAGGACAGGACCACCGGGGAGCTGTTTTTT,CASSEDRTTGELFF
many,TRBJ2-7,TRBV7-7,NA,TGTGCCAGCAGCTTAGGCCCTGTAACCGAGCAGTACTTC,CASSLGPVTEQYF
many,TRBJ1-1,TRBV7-9,TRBD1,TGTGCCAGCAGCTACAACCGGGACAGGGGTGAAGCTTTCTTT,CASSYNRDRGEAFF
few,TRBJ2-3,TRBV25-1,NA,TGTGCCAGCAGTGAATTGGGCAGAGGGGCCACAGATACGCAGTATTTT,CASSELGRGATDTQYF
NA,TRBJ2-1,TRBV6-5,TRBD2,TGTGCCAGCAGTTACCAACTAGCGGGCCACAATGAGCAGTTCTTC,CASSYQLAGHNEQFF
NA,TRBJ1-5,TRBV6-2/TRBV6-3,NA,TGTGCCAGCAGCGACGGACCGACAAGCAATCAGCCCCAGCATTTT,CASSDGPTSNQPQHF
few,TRBJ1-4,TRBV28,TRBD1,TGTGCCAGCAGTGTACAGGGGAAAGGGAGTGAAAAACTGTTTTTT,CASSVQGKGSEKLFF
few,TRBJ2-3,TRBV4-1,TRBD2,TGCGCCAGCAGCCAAGATCCGGACGGACTAGCGGGAACAGATACGCAGTATTTT,CASSQDPDGLAGTDTQYF
few,TRBJ2-3,TRBV29-1,TRBD2,TGCAGCGTTCGAACCGGGACTAGCGGCACAGATACGCAGTATTTT,CSVRTGTSGTDTQYF
few,TRBJ2-5,TRBV7-6,NA,TGTGCCAGCAGCTTAGACGTCCGCCAAGAGACCCAGTACTTC,CASSLDVRQETQYF
few,TRBJ2-7,TRBV7-9,TRBD2,TGTGCCAGCAGCTTAGCTGGGTCCGCGGGGGCCTACGAGCAGTACTTC,CASSLAGSAGAYEQYF
few,TRBJ2-1,TRBV6-2/TRBV6-3,NA,TGTGCCAGCAGTTACCGTGGGGCTCTCAATGAGCAGTTCTTC,CASSYRGALNEQFF
NA,TRBJ2-3,TRBV29-1,NA,TGCAGCGCATTTAGGGAAGATACGCAGTATTTT,CSAFREDTQYF
few,TRBJ2-2,TRBV5-1,NA,TGCGCCAGCAGCTTGGGTAGCGGATACACCGGGGAGCTGTTTTTT,CASSLGSGYTGELFF
NA,TRBJ2-7,TRBV28,TRBD2,TGTGCCAGCAGTTTATTGGGACTAGCAGACTCGGAGCAGTACTTC,CASSLLGLADSEQYF
few,TRBJ2-2,TRBV7-2,TRBD2,TGTGCCAGCTCCATAATGGGGCGGGGGACCGGGGAGCTGTTTTTT,CASSIMGRGTGELFF